This T cell receptor (beta chain) was found in a study of T cell changes during pregnancy in multiple sclerosis. The CDR3 sequence is 16 residues long. V lost 0 bases to trimming and J lost 5 bases; unmatched junction nucleotides: 7. In germline, CDR1 is SGDLS, CDR2 YYNGEE. Using immunoSEQ multiplex PCR, the repertoire was profiled, and TCRdb retains in-frame clones only, with some absent. This table has about 98,000 clones, around 90% appearing once. The chain has TRBV9 and TRBJ2-1; 8 bases are a match to TRBD2. This receptor was taken from a female donor in good health, enrolled as a control in a pregnancy study. The sample consisted of peripheral blood, taken after pregnancy. Here the CDR3 reads CASSVAGGGKNNEQFF. The CDR3 DNA follows: TGTGCCAGCAGCGTAGCTGGCGGGGGGAAGAACAATGAGCAGTTCTTC.